This passage covers 9 T cell receptor beta chains from one sample sequenced in a study of T cells in localized non-small cell lung cancer. Repertoires were generated with immunoSEQ multiplex PCR, while TCRdb's copy carries only in-frame clones and drops some. This table has around 64,000 clones, roughly 90% appearing once. The sample was peripheral blood, taken before any cancer treatment. The receptors come from a man aged 35-75 years with stage I squamous cell lung carcinoma.

With respect to this clone: Additional DNA sequences in this sample encode the identical CDR3. The chain recombines TRBV30 with TRBJ1-1, with a weak D call TRBD1 (5 bases). There are 15 residues in the CDR3. Deletions cut 4 bases from V and 1 base from J, with 16 bases between. Germline-derived CDR1 and CDR2 are GTSNPN and SVGIG (reference sequence). The CDR3 sequence: CAWNQFDRGNTEAFF. The CDR3 DNA reads as TGTGCCTGGAATCAATTTGACAGAGGGAACACTGAAGCTTTCTTT.

The chain carries TRBV10-1 and TRBJ2-2, with 10 positions matching TRBD2. Germline CDR1 reads WNHNN; CDR2 reads SYGVQD (reference sequence). With V trimmed by 3 bases and J by 4 bases, 8 bases remained unmatched. CDR3 length: 17 amino acids. The CDR3 here is CASSDLAGVGFTGELFF. DNA of the CDR3: TGCGCCAGCAGTGATCTAGCGGGAGTGGGGTTCACCGGGGAGCTGTTTTTT.

This chain connects TRBV6-5 to TRBJ2-1; 9 nucleotides line up with TRBD2. The CDR3 has 14 amino acids. With V trimmed by 7 bases and J by 8 bases, 9 bases remained unmatched. CDR1 is MNHEY, CDR2 SVGAGI, per germline. The CDR3 DNA follows: TGTGCCAGCACCCCGGGACTAGCCTGGGATGAGCAGTTCTTC. Translation: CASTPGLAWDEQFF.

This chain joins TRBV7-8 and TRBJ2-1; D call uncertain. Germline values: CDR1 SGHVS, CDR2 FQNEAQ. Trimming shortened V by 4 bases and J by 5 bases, and 18 bases separated the two germline ends. The CDR3 runs 16 residues. This CDR3 is CASSSSTPYLNNEQFF. DNA for the CDR3: TGTGCCAGCAGCTCATCAACACCTTACCTTAACAATGAGCAGTTCTTC.

This sequence joins TRBV7-2 and TRBJ2-3; a possible D gene is TRBD2 (6 bases). The CDR3 consists of 15 residues. The V and J ends lost 5 bases and 1 base respectively, with 13 bases between them. In germline, CDR1 is SGHTA, CDR2 FQGNSA. The CDR3 loop reads CASSRRASGTDTQYF. CDR3 sequence (DNA): TGTGCCAGCAGCCGACGCGCTAGCGGCACAGATACGCAGTATTTT.

The chain has TRBV14 and TRBJ2-5, with D possibly TRBD1 on 6 matching bases. V lost 2 bases and J 2 bases, leaving 6 bases between the germline ends. Germline-derived CDR1 and CDR2 are SGHDN and FVKESK. CDR3 length equals 13 residues. CDR3 region: CASSQTGQETQYF. The CDR3 nucleotides are TGTGCCAGCAGCCAAACAGGGCAAGAGACCCAGTACTTC.

CDR3 nucleotide sequence: TGTGCCAGCAGCGTAGTAAGTCAGAACAATGAGCAGTTCTTC. This codes for CASSVVSQNNEQFF. The chain links TRBV9 to TRBJ2-1; no clear D. Germline CDR1 SGDLS, CDR2 YYNGEE. V shed 0 bases and J shed 5 bases, with 9 bases lying between them. The CDR3 is 14 amino acids.

The J gene is TRBJ1-6, the V gene TRBV9; D remains unclear. Germline loops: CDR1 SGDLS, CDR2 YYNGEE. V lost 0 bases and J 4 bases, leaving 5 bases between the germline ends. There are 14 residues in the CDR3. The CDR3 DNA follows: TGTGCCAGCAGCGTAGAAGTGTATAATTCACCCCTCCACTTT. This encodes CASSVEVYNSPLHF.

The chain has TRBV7-8 and TRBJ2-7; 7 bases align to TRBD2. V gave up 5 bases and J gave up 6 bases; unmatched junction bases: 10. The CDR3 consists of 14 residues. CDR1 and CDR2 (germline): SGHVS, FQNEAQ. The CDR3 loop reads CASSPRTSLREQYF. The CDR3 DNA reads as TGTGCCAGCAGCCCACGGACTAGTCTGCGCGAGCAGTACTTC.